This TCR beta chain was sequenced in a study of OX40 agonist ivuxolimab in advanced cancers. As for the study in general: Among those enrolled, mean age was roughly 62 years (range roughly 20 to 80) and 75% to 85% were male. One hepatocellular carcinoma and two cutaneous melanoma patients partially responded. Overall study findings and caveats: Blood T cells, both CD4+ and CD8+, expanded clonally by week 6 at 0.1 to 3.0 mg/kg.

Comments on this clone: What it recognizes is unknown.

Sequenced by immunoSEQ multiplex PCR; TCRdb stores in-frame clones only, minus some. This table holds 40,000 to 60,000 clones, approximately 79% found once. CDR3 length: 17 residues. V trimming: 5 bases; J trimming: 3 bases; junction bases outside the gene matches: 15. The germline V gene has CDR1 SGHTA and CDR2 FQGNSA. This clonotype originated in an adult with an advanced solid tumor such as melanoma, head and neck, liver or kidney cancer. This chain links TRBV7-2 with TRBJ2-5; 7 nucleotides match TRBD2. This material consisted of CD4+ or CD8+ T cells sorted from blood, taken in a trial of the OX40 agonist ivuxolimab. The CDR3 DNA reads TGTGCCAGCAGCCGCGGGGGAGGTACAGAGCTTAAAGAGACCCAGTACTTC. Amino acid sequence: CASSRGGGTELKETQYF.